Following are 9 T cell receptor beta chains from one sample sequenced in a study of brain T cells in children with intractable seizures. Time point: blood from clinic visit 5 months post-surgery; TSC patient then seizure free. This table comes from immunoSEQ multiplex PCR, and its TCRdb copy is limited to in-frame clones, with some not included. The sample contains approximately 330,000 clones, over 85% of which appear only once. The specimen comprised peripheral blood, sampled more than 4 months after surgery. All receptors come from a boy under two years old with tuberous sclerosis and intractable seizures.

This chain links TRBV2 with TRBJ1-1; D gene unclear. CDR1 SNHLY and CDR2 FYNNEI come from the germline V gene. CDR3 length: 13 residues. V was pared by 4 bases and J by 3 bases, with 9 bases between. The CDR3 protein is CASSGGSHTEAFF. The CDR3 DNA sequence: TGTGCCAGCAGTGGCGGCAGTCACACTGAAGCTTTCTTT. The variable domain in full, completed from reference TRBV2 and TRBJ1-1, reads EPEVTQTPSHQVTQMGQEVILRCVPISNHLYFYWYRQILGQKVEFLVSFYNNEISEKSEIFDDQFSVERPDGSNFTLKIRSTKLEDSAMYFCASSGGSHTEAFFGQGTRLTVV.

The chain carries TRBV6-5 and TRBJ2-5; 12 bases fit TRBD2. V shed 5 bases and J 5 bases; nucleotides not matched to a gene: 6. CDR3 length: 15 amino acids. Germline V lookup: CDR1 MNHEY, CDR2 SVGAGI. The CDR3 nucleotides are TGTGCCAGCAGTCCCAGGACTAGCGGGAAGGAGACCCAGTACTTC. It codes for CASSPRTSGKETQYF.

CDR3 nucleotides: TGCGCCAGCAGCCAAGCGCTTCGGCAGACCGCTAACTATGGCTACACCTTC. Translating it yields CASSQALRQTANYGYTF. J is TRBJ1-2 and V is TRBV4-1; D uncertain. CDR1 is MGHRA and CDR2 is YSYEKL in the germline V gene. There are 17 residues in the CDR3. V lost 1 base and J 0 bases, leaving 15 bases between the germline ends.

J is TRBJ1-1 and V is TRBV30; D is unresolved. This CDR3 is 12 amino acids long. Deletions cut 3 bases from V and 7 bases from J, with 12 bases between. From germline, CDR1 is GTSNPN and CDR2 SVGIG (reference sequence). CDR3 bases: TGTGCCTGGAGCGATAGTCCCTTTGAAGCTTTCTTT. This codes for CAWSDSPFEAFF.

This clone was counted once. The rearrangement uses TRBV6-4 and TRBJ2-3; TRBD1 agrees at 11 bases. The V and J ends lost 5 bases and 5 bases, in that order; junction bases with no gene match: 6. Germline V gives CDR1 MRHNA, CDR2 SNTAGT. This CDR3 has 15 amino acids. CDR3 bases: TGTGCCAGCAGTACGGGACAGGGGGTGGAAGATACGCAGTATTTT. It is translated as CASSTGQGVEDTQYF.

This clone was seen only a few times. The rearrangement links TRBV5-4 to TRBJ1-1; no clear D gene. The CDR3 is 15 amino acids. With 3 bases removed from V and 3 bases from J, the gap between germline ends came to 15 bases. In germline, CDR1 is SGHNT, CDR2 YYREEE (reference sequence). For the CDR3, the DNA is TGTGCCAGCAGCTCTGGTGGGGAACTATACACTGAAGCTTTCTTT. Its protein product is CASSSGGELYTEAFF.

CDR3: CASRGREQFF. In DNA, the CDR3 is TGCGCCAGCAGGGGCCGTGAGCAGTTCTTC. V usage is TRBV4-1 and J usage is TRBJ2-1; no clear D gene. The germline CDR1 and CDR2 sequences are MGHRA and YSYEKL. V lost 6 bases and J lost 9, with 6 bases in between. The CDR3 covers 10 residues.

Worth noting for this clone: A read error is likely, as this CDR3 ends without the conserved phenylalanine or tryptophan. The DNA is left out, because the CDR3 cannot be placed on it with certainty; the CDR3 is given as TCRdb lists it. CDR3 in amino acids: CASSSRDRH. The chain employs TRBV7-8 and TRBJ2-7; TRBD1 is taken as the D call from the table, unchecked against the DNA. Germline CDR1 SGHVS, CDR2 FQNEAQ. Counting both end residues, the CDR3 totals 9 amino acids.

The gene calls are TRBV7-9 and TRBJ2-3; D unresolved. Trimming took off 6 bases at V and 4 bases at J, with 2 bases between the two ends. This CDR3 spans 10 amino acids. Germline V gene sequence: CDR1 SEHNR, CDR2 FQNEAQ (reference sequence). In nucleotides, the CDR3 is TGTGCCAGCAGTCCAGATACGCAGTATTTT. This encodes CASSPDTQYF. Together with reference TRBV7-9 and TRBJ2-3, the CDR3 gives the full variable domain: DTGVSQNPRHKITKRGQNVTFRCDPISEHNRLYWYRQTLGQGPEFLTYFQNEAQLEKSRLLSDRFSAERPKGSFSTLEIQRTEQGDSAMYLCASSPDTQYFGPGTRLTVL.